This T cell receptor (beta chain) was retrieved from a study of shared clonotypes between healthy human individuals. Broader study findings: A few donors had approximately 4.6% of their naive CD4 clonotypes in common.

Method: immunoSEQ multiplex PCR; TCRdb's copy keeps in-frame clones and lacks some. Altogether about 1.5 million clones are present, about 96% being singletons, with the ten largest covering approximately 1.1%. Note on this clone: Its antigen is undetermined.

This TCR derives from a young man in good health. The sample consisted of naive CD4+ T cells sorted from blood. Subset given: CD45RA+ positively selected.

CDR3 coding DNA: TGTGCCAGCAGCCCCCGCCCCGACAATGAGCAGTTCTTC. Amino acids: CASSPRPDNEQFF. J is TRBJ2-1 and V is TRBV27; no clear D. CDR1 and CDR2 (germline): MNHEY, SMNVEV (reference sequence). Between the trimmed V and J ends, which lost 6 bases and 5 bases, there was a span of 11 bases. There are 13 residues in the CDR3.